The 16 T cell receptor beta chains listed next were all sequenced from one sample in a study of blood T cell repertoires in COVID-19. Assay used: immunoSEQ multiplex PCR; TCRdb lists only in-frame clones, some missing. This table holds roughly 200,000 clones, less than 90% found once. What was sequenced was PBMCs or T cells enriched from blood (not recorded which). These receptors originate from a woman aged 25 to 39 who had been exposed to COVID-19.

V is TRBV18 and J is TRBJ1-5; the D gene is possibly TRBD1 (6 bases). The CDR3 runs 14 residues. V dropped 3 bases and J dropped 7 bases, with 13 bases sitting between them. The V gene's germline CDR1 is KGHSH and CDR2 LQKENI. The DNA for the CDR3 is TGTGCCAGCTCACCTATACAGGGATTCCAGCCCCAGCATTTT. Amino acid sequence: CASSPIQGFQPQHF.

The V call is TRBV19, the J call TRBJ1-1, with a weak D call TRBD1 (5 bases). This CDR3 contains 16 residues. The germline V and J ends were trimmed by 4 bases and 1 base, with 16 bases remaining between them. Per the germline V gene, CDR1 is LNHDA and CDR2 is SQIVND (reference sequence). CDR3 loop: CASSNQGEVGNTEAFF. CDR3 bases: TGTGCCAGTAGTAATCAGGGTGAAGTGGGGAACACTGAAGCTTTCTTT.

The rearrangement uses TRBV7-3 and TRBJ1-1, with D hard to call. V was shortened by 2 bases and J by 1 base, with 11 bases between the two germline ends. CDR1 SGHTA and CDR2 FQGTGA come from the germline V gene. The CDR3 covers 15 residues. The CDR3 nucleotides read TGTGCCAGCAGCTTACGAATGGCAGGGAACACTGAAGCTTTCTTT. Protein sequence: CASSLRMAGNTEAFF.

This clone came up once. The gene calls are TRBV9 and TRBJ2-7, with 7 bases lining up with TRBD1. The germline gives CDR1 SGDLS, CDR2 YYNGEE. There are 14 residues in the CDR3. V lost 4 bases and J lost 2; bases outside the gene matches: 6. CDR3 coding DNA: TGTGCCAGCAGCCCGGGACAGAGGACCTACGAGCAGTACTTC. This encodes CASSPGQRTYEQYF.

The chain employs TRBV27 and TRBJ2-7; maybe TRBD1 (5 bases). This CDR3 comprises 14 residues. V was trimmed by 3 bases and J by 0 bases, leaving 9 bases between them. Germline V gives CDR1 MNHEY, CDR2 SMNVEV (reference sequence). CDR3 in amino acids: CASSLAGISYEQYF. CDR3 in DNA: TGTGCCAGCAGTTTGGCAGGGATCTCCTACGAGCAGTACTTC.

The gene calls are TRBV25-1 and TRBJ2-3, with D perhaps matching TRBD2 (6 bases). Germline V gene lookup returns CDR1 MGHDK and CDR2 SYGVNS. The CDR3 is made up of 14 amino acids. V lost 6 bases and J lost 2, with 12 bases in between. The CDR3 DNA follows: TGTGCCAGCAGGGAGGGGTACTCCACAGATACGCAGTATTTT. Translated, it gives CASREGYSTDTQYF.

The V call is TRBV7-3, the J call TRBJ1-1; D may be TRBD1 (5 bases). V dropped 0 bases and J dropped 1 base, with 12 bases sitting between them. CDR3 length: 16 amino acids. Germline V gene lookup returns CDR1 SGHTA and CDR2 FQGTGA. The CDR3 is CASSLTREGANTEAFF. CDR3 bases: TGTGCCAGCAGCTTAACTAGGGAAGGGGCGAACACTGAAGCTTTCTTT. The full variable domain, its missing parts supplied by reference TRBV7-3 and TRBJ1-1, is GAGVSQTPSNKVTEKGKYVELRCDPISGHTALYWYRQSLGQGPEFLIYFQGTGAADDSGLPNDRFFAVRPEGSVSTLKIQRTERGDSAVYLCASSLTREGANTEAFFGQGTRLTVV.

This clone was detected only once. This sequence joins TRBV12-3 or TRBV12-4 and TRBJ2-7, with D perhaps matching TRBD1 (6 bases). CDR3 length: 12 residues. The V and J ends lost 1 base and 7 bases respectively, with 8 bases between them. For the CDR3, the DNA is TGTGCCAGCAGTTTAGACAGGGTTGAGCAGTACTTC. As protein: CASSLDRVEQYF.

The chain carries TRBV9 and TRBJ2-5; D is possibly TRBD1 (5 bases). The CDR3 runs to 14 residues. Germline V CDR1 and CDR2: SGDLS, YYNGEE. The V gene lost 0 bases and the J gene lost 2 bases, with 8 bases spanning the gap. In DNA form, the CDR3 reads TGTGCCAGCAGCGTAGCAGGGCGGCAAGAGACCCAGTACTTC. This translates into CASSVAGRQETQYF.

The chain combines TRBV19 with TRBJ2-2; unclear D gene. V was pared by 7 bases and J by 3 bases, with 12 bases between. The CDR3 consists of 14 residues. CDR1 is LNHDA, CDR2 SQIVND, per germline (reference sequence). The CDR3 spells CASTINRDTGELFF. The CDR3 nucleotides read TGTGCCAGTACCATTAACCGGGACACCGGGGAGCTGTTTTTT.

CDR3 region: CASSTGGVDTEAFF. CDR3 DNA sequence: TGTGCCAGCAGTACGGGGGGCGTCGACACTGAAGCTTTCTTT. This chain connects TRBV25-1 to TRBJ1-1; possible D gene TRBD1, 6 bases. CDR1 and CDR2 from the germline V gene are MGHDK and SYGVNS. V lost 5 bases, J lost 3 bases, and 13 bases lay in between. This CDR3 comprises 14 residues.

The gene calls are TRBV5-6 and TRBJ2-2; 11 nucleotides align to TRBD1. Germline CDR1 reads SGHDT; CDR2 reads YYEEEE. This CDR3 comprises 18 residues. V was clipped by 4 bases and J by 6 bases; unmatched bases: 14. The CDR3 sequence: CASSPGTGTGGKAGELFF. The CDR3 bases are TGTGCCAGCAGCCCAGGGACCGGGACAGGGGGAAAGGCCGGGGAGCTGTTTTTT.

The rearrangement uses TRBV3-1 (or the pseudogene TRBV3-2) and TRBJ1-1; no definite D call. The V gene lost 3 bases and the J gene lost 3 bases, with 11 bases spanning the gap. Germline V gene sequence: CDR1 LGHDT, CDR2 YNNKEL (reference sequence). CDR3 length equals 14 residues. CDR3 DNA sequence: TGTGCCAGCAGCCAGAGAAGAGGGTACACTGAAGCTTTCTTT. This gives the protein CASSQRRGYTEAFF.

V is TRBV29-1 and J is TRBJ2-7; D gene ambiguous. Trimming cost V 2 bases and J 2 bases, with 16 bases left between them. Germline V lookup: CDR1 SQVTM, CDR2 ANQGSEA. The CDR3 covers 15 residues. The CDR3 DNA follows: TGCAGCGTTGAAACAGTGGCAGGATCAACCTACGAGCAGTACTTC. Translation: CSVETVAGSTYEQYF.

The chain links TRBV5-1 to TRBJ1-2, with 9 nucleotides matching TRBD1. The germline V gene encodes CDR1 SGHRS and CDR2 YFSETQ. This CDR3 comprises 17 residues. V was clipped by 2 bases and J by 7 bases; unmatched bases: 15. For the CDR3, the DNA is TGCGCCAGCAGCTTAAAGATATTGGACAGGGGAAGTGGTGGCTACACCTTC. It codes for CASSLKILDRGSGGYTF. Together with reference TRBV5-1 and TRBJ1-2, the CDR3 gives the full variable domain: KAGVTQTPRYLIKTRGQQVTLSCSPISGHRSVSWYQQTPGQGLQFLFEYFSETQRNKGNFPGRFSGRQFSNSRSEMNVSTLELGDSALYLCASSLKILDRGSGGYTFGSGTRLTVV.

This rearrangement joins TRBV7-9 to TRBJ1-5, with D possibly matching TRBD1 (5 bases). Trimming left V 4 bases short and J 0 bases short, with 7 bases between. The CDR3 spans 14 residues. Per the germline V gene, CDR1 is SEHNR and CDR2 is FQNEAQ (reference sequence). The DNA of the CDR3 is TGTGCCAGCAGCTCGGACATTAGCAATCAGCCCCAGCATTTT. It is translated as CASSSDISNQPQHF.